Listed below are T cell receptor beta chains from one sample, sequenced in a study of a mutant IDH1 vaccine in newly diagnosed glioma. Sequencing was performed with immunoSEQ multiplex PCR; in TCRdb, only in-frame clones are kept and a portion is missing. The sample includes fewer than 30,000 clones, roughly 80% of them seen just once. No antigen has been identified for these receptors. Sequences were derived from PBMCs, sampled from a glioma patient whose treatment included an IDH1 peptide vaccine. These receptors were obtained from a woman in her late teens or twenties with glioma. CDR3s include the opening cysteine and the closing phenylalanine or tryptophan. The D gene is left open where the match is weak. Clone size is stated in some rows and not others, as once, few, many or a class when expanded.

v_gene: TRBV7-9
abundance: few
d_gene: .
j_gene: TRBJ1-4
CDR3aa: CASSLAARATNEKLFF
CDR3nt: TGTGCCAGCAGCTTAGCCGCGCGCGCAACTAATGAAAAACTGTTTTTT

v_gene: TRBV4-3
abundance: .
d_gene: .
j_gene: TRBJ2-1
CDR3aa: CASSQIGGGLDREQFF
CDR3nt: TGCGCCAGCAGTCAAATTGGGGGCGGGTTGGATCGTGAGCAGTTCTTC

v_gene: TRBV5-1
abundance: once
d_gene: .
j_gene: TRBJ2-7
CDR3aa: CASSTQPESSYEQYF
CDR3nt: TGCGCCAGCAGCACACAGCCGGAGAGCTCCTACGAGCAGTACTTC

v_gene: TRBV27
abundance: .
d_gene: TRBD2
j_gene: TRBJ2-7
CDR3aa: CASTFGTSDYEQYF
CDR3nt: TGTGCCAGTACTTTCGGGACTAGCGACTACGAGCAGTACTTC

v_gene: TRBV4-1
abundance: .
d_gene: .
j_gene: TRBJ1-4
CDR3aa: CASSPDWPLEEKLFF
CDR3nt: TGCGCCAGCAGCCCCGATTGGCCTCTTGAGGAAAAACTGTTTTTT

v_gene: TRBV6-5
abundance: .
d_gene: TRBD1
j_gene: TRBJ1-1
CDR3aa: CASPLGQGITEAFF
CDR3nt: TGTGCCAGCCCACTGGGACAGGGGATAACTGAAGCTTTCTTT

v_gene: TRBV2
abundance: few
d_gene: .
j_gene: TRBJ2-5
CDR3aa: CASSLTGETQYF
CDR3nt: TGTGCCAGCAGTTTGACCGGTGAGACCCAGTACTTC

v_gene: TRBV2
abundance: .
d_gene: .
j_gene: TRBJ1-2
CDR3aa: CASSEYISGYTF
CDR3nt: TGTGCCAGCAGTGAATACATTTCTGGCTACACCTTC

v_gene: TRBV4-3
abundance: .
d_gene: .
j_gene: TRBJ1-5
CDR3aa: CASSQGSNQPQHF
CDR3nt: TGCGCCAGCAGCCAAGGCAGCAATCAGCCCCAGCATTTT

v_gene: TRBV9
abundance: once
d_gene: .
j_gene: TRBJ1-1
CDR3aa: CASSQQERGLFF
CDR3nt: TGTGCCAGCAGCCAACAAGAACGGGGGTTATTCTTT

v_gene: TRBV7-9
abundance: .
d_gene: .
j_gene: TRBJ1-5
CDR3aa: CASSLGEGWQPQHF
CDR3nt: TGTGCCAGCAGCTTAGGAGAGGGGTGGCAGCCCCAGCATTTT